This entry lists 20 T cell receptor beta chains sequenced from one sample in a study of breast tumors, draining lymph nodes, adjacent tissues. Each CDR3 protein gets one entry after TCRdb re-called the multiplex PCR reads with MiXCR. The sample shows 150,000 to 200,000 distinct CDR3 sequences, about 33% of them seen only once. Samples came from axillary lymph nodes draining the breast cancer. The source material was axillary lymph node tissue. Receptor source: a female donor with breast cancer. Some clones in this sample may be carry-over from other donors' samples.

This clonotype was seen a handful of times. The rearrangement joins TRBV5-1 to TRBJ1-1, with TRBD1 as a possible D gene (5 bases). Germline loops: CDR1 SGHRS, CDR2 YFSETQ. This CDR3 spans 14 amino acids. V was clipped by 4 bases and J by 1 base, with 11 bases between them. This CDR3 is CASSASTGNTEAFF. The CDR3 DNA follows: TGCGCCAGCAGCGCCTCAACAGGGAACACTGAAGCTTTCTTT.

The chain is built from TRBV28 and TRBJ2-3; TRBD2 is a possible D gene (5 bases). V was trimmed by 5 bases and J by 2 bases, leaving 14 bases between them. The CDR3 contains 15 residues. Germline CDR1 and CDR2: MDHEN and SYDVKM. CDR3 sequence: CASSGSSAITDTQYF. CDR3 sequence (DNA): TGTGCCAGCAGTGGGAGCTCAGCTATCACAGATACGCAGTATTTT.

In this sample, this clonotype turned up many times. The chain has TRBV9 and TRBJ1-3; the match to TRBD1 covers 7 bases. This CDR3 comprises 16 residues. Trimming cost V 3 bases and J 0 bases; bases outside gene matches: 6. The V gene's germline CDR1 is SGDLS and CDR2 YYNGEE. This CDR3 reads CASSGDRTYSGNTIYF. The CDR3, as DNA: TGTGCCAGCAGCGGGGACAGAACCTACTCTGGAAACACCATATATTTT.

The chain employs TRBV28 and TRBJ1-5, with TRBD1 as a possible D gene (6 bases). The CDR3 contains 16 residues. The germline V and J ends were trimmed by 5 bases and 7 bases, with 21 bases remaining between them. Per germline, CDR1 MDHEN and CDR2 SYDVKM. DNA for the CDR3: TGTGCCAGCAGTGATGTCGGCGGGACACGGATACAGCCCCAGCATTTT. It encodes CASSDVGGTRIQPQHF. Supplemented by reference TRBV28 and TRBJ1-5, the full variable domain reads DVKVTQSSRYLVKRTGEKVFLECVQDMDHENMFWYRQDPGLGLRLIYFSYDVKMKEKGDIPEGYSVSREKKERFSLILESASTNQTSMYLCASSDVGGTRIQPQHFGDGTRLSIL.

In its sample, this clonotype was seen a few times. A much larger clone lies a single base off, so this may be a read error. V is TRBV5-5 and J is TRBJ2-5; no clear D gene. Per the germline V gene, CDR1 is SGHKS and CDR2 is YYEKEE (reference sequence). CDR3 length: 13 amino acids. Here the CDR3 DNA reads TGTGCCGGCAGCCCGAGCCACGGAGAGACCCAGTACTTC. Translated, it gives CAGSPSHGETQYF.

This clonotype was detected only a few times. The chain links TRBV2 to TRBJ1-1; D is possibly TRBD1 (6 bases). CDR1 is SNHLY and CDR2 is FYNNEI in the germline V gene. V lost 0 bases to trimming and J lost 6 bases, with 11 bases between them. The CDR3 consists of 14 residues. Here the CDR3 DNA reads TGTGCCAGCAGTGAAGCCGGCAGGGGTTCTGAAGCTTTCTTT. Protein: CASSEAGRGSEAFF.

This clonotype was observed once. The chain links TRBV19 to TRBJ1-5; D is possibly TRBD1 (5 bases). Trimming cost V 3 bases and J 0 bases, with 9 bases left between them. There are 15 residues in the CDR3. Germline CDR1 LNHDA, CDR2 SQIVND (reference sequence). The DNA for the CDR3 is TGTGCCAGTAGTATTGGTGGGGGTAGCAATCAGCCCCAGCATTTT. Protein sequence: CASSIGGGSNQPQHF.

At least ten counts were recorded for this clonotype. The chain couples TRBV5-1 to TRBJ2-1; possibly TRBD2 for D (5 bases). V was clipped by 0 bases and J by 3 bases, with 10 bases between them. Germline assignment: CDR1 SGHRS and CDR2 YFSETQ. The CDR3 runs 15 residues. CDR3 sequence: CASSLARGDYNEQFF. The CDR3 coding sequence is TGCGCCAGCAGCTTGGCCCGGGGAGACTACAATGAGCAGTTCTTC.

The chain couples TRBV6-2 or TRBV6-3 to TRBJ1-2; D is uncertain. Trimming removed 6 bases at V and 2 bases at J, with 7 bases between. The CDR3 has 12 residues. Germline V gene sequence: CDR1 MNHEY, CDR2 SVGEGT. The CDR3 nucleotides are TGTGCCAGCAGGGCTTGGAACTATGGCTACACCTTC. Its protein is CASRAWNYGYTF.

There are a few counts of this clonotype. V usage is TRBV3-1 and J usage is TRBJ1-3; 7 bases match TRBD1. The germline V gene encodes CDR1 LGHDT and CDR2 YNNKEL (reference sequence). The CDR3 spans 15 residues. Trimming at V came to 1 base and at J to 4 bases, leaving 4 bases not matched to a gene. CDR3 amino acids: CASSQAGTAGNTIYF. In nucleotides, the CDR3 is TGTGCCAGCAGCCAAGCAGGGACAGCGGGAAACACCATATATTTT.

This clonotype was counted between two and nine times. V usage is TRBV13 and J usage is TRBJ2-7; 9 bases fit TRBD2. CDR3 length equals 16 residues. V lost 2 bases to trimming and J lost 3 bases; unmatched junction nucleotides: 8. The germline gives CDR1 PRHDT, CDR2 FYEKMQ (reference sequence). The CDR3 DNA is TGTGCCAGCAGCTTACCCCCGGGACTAGCTAGCTACGAGCAGTACTTC. Amino acid sequence: CASSLPPGLASYEQYF. The entire variable domain, with the rest obtained from reference TRBV13 and TRBJ2-7, is as follows: AAGVIQSPRHLIKEKRETATLKCYPIPRHDTVYWYQQGPGQDPQFLISFYEKMQSDKGSIPDRFSAQQFSDYHSELNMSSLELGDSALYFCASSLPPGLASYEQYFGPGTRLTVT.

The chain has TRBV11-2 and TRBJ1-5; 8 bases line up with TRBD1. Germline values: CDR1 SGHAT, CDR2 FQNNGV. This CDR3 spans 14 amino acids. V gave up 3 bases and J gave up 6 bases; unmatched junction bases: 4. CDR3 nucleotides: TGTGCCAGCAGCTTTGGTACAGGGGGTCAGCCCCAGCATTTT. This codes for CASSFGTGGQPQHF.

This clonotype was counted at least ten times. J is TRBJ2-3 and V is TRBV19, with D perhaps being TRBD1 or TRBD2 (7 bases each). Germline V gives CDR1 LNHDA, CDR2 SQIVND (reference sequence). Trimming cost V 5 bases and J 6 bases, with 15 bases left between them. This CDR3 spans 14 amino acids. CDR3 loop: CASSEGGGRDTQYF. Written as DNA, the CDR3 is TGTGCCAGTAGTGAGGGAGGGGGCAGGGATACGCAGTATTTT.

This clonotype was detected ten times or more. This chain joins TRBV19 and TRBJ2-3; 8 positions agree with TRBD1. V shed 7 bases, J shed 0 bases, and the junction held 6 bases outside the gene matches. Germline V lookup: CDR1 LNHDA, CDR2 SQIVND (reference sequence). This CDR3 has 15 residues. The CDR3 DNA sequence: TGTGCCAGTACCCGGACAGGGTCTAGCACAGATACGCAGTATTTT. Residues: CASTRTGSSTDTQYF.

For this clonotype: This could be a read error, since a much larger clone is one nucleotide away. CDR3 protein: CAGETGAANTGELFF. The CDR3 bases are TGTGCCGGCGAAACAGGGGCCGCGAACACCGGGGAGCTGTTTTTT. The V call is TRBV6-6, the J call TRBJ2-2, with 7 positions matching TRBD1. The V segment lost 11 bases and the J segment 0 bases; nucleotides outside the gene matches: 9. CDR1 and CDR2 from the germline V gene are MNHNY and SVGAGI (reference sequence). The CDR3 loop spans 15 amino acids.

At least ten counts were recorded for this clonotype. This chain uses TRBV12-3 or TRBV12-4 with TRBJ1-5; no clear D. The V end was cut by 1 base, the J end by 3 bases, with 10 bases between. This CDR3 has 15 amino acids. Here the CDR3 DNA reads TGTGCCAGCAGTTTAGGTACCTCCTACAATCAGCCCCAGCATTTT. This codes for CASSLGTSYNQPQHF.

This clonotype was picked up many times. This chain connects TRBV20-1 to TRBJ2-5; the match to TRBD1 covers 12 bases. The V gene's germline CDR1 is DFQATT and CDR2 SNEGSKA (reference sequence). This CDR3 region has 16 residues. V dropped 0 bases and J dropped 5; count of bases not matched to a gene: 7. CDR3 DNA sequence: TGCAGTGCTAGAGAATGGGACAGGGGGCCGAGGGAGACCCAGTACTTC. Its translation is CSAREWDRGPRETQYF.

This clonotype was recorded many times. The chain carries TRBV15 and TRBJ1-3, with D unclear. This CDR3 has 12 residues. V gave up 4 bases and J gave up 4 bases, with 5 bases separating them. Germline V gives CDR1 LNHNV, CDR2 YYDKDF (reference sequence). CDR3 sequence: CATSTTGNTIYF. The DNA of the CDR3 is TGTGCCACCAGCACCACAGGAAACACCATATATTTT.

V gene TRBV7-2 combines with J gene TRBJ2-7, with TRBD1 matching over 8 bases. V lost 0 bases to trimming and J lost 9 bases; unmatched junction nucleotides: 19. There are 18 residues in the CDR3. Looked up from germline, CDR1 is SGHTA and CDR2 is FQGNSA. The CDR3 sequence is CASSLALWARGRLTGQYF. The CDR3 DNA reads as TGTGCCAGCAGCTTAGCGCTTTGGGCCAGGGGGCGCTTAACCGGGCAGTACTTC.

This clonotype was counted at least ten times. The CDR3 here is CASSPEFGSYEQYF. CDR3 in DNA: TGTGCCAGCAGCCCCGAGTTTGGCTCCTACGAGCAGTACTTC. V is TRBV5-5 and J is TRBJ2-7; no definite D call. Trimming removed 4 bases from V and 0 bases from J, with 11 bases in between. The germline V gene encodes CDR1 SGHKS and CDR2 YYEKEE (reference sequence). The CDR3 has 14 residues.